The 10 T cell receptor beta chains given below trace back to one sample, sequenced in a study of naive and memory T cell subsets. Adult healthy volunteers gave 2.5 ml peripheral blood for whole-blood RNA. For blood and skin samples, reverse transcription used TCR alpha and beta constant primers. TCRdb reprocessed the 5' RACE reads via MiXCR and lists one record per CDR3 protein. The data contain roughly 26,000 distinct CDR3 sequences, under 25% of them singletons. Source of these receptors: a female donor in good health.

By sample share, this clonotype is medium-sized. The J gene is TRBJ2-7, the V gene TRBV5-4; 9 bases are a match to TRBD1. The CDR3 runs to 14 residues. Germline V gives CDR1 SGHNT, CDR2 YYREEE (reference sequence). V trimming: 5 bases; J trimming: 5 bases; junction bases outside the gene matches: 8. CDR3 nucleotides: TGTGCCAGCAGTCCCCGGGACAGGGCCCACGAGCAGTACTTC. It specifies CASSPRDRAHEQYF. Drawing the rest from reference TRBV5-4 and TRBJ2-7, the complete variable domain is ETGVTQSPTHLIKTRGQQVTLRCSSQSGHNTVSWYQQALGQGPQFIFQYYREEENGRGNFPPRFSGLQFPNYSSELNVNALELDDSALYLCASSPRDRAHEQYFGPGTRLTVT.

J is TRBJ2-3 and V is TRBV20-1, with 9 bases aligning to TRBD1. In germline, CDR1 is DFQATT, CDR2 SNEGSKA (reference sequence). The CDR3 has 14 residues. Trimming took 3 bases from V and 5 from J; bases not matched to a gene: 6. CDR3 amino acids: CSARGQGGIDTQYF. The CDR3 DNA sequence: TGCAGTGCTAGGGGACAGGGTGGGATAGATACGCAGTATTTT.

Ten or more counts support this clonotype. The rearrangement links TRBV20-1 to TRBJ2-7; TRBD2 matches at 10 bases. The length of the CDR3 is 14 residues. The germline V gene encodes CDR1 DFQATT and CDR2 SNEGSKA (reference sequence). With V trimmed by 2 bases and J by 6 bases, 7 bases remained unmatched. The CDR3 spells CSARSASGSGEQYF. CDR3 sequence (DNA): TGCAGTGCTAGATCCGCTAGCGGGAGTGGCGAGCAGTACTTC.

This sequence joins TRBV20-1 and TRBJ2-1, with a tentative D call TRBD2 (6 bases). The ends were cut back, 1 base at V and 7 bases at J, with 11 bases in the middle. Germline V gene lookup returns CDR1 DFQATT and CDR2 SNEGSKA (reference sequence). The CDR3 loop spans 13 amino acids. The CDR3 coding sequence is TGCAGTGCTAGAGGTGGAGGGTTAAATGAGCAGTTCTTC. This translates into CSARGGGLNEQFF.

This chain joins TRBV9 and TRBJ1-3; D ambiguous. The V gene's germline CDR1 is SGDLS and CDR2 YYNGEE. The ends were cut back, 2 bases at V and 4 bases at J, with 10 bases in the middle. The CDR3 runs to 14 residues. The CDR3 loop is CASSVGVGGNTIYF. The CDR3 bases are TGTGCCAGCAGCGTTGGGGTCGGCGGAAACACCATATATTTT.

This clonotype was detected ten times or more. The V gene is TRBV29-1, the J gene TRBJ1-1; the match to TRBD1 covers 7 bases. CDR3 length equals 14 residues. Germline CDR1 and CDR2: SQVTM and ANQGSEA. With 6 bases clipped from V and 1 base from J, the junction kept 8 bases outside the gene matches. CDR3 protein: CSVDSQGGNTEAFF. The CDR3 nucleotides are TGCAGCGTCGATTCTCAGGGGGGGAACACTGAAGCTTTCTTT.

CDR3 region: CSARDPSVSTDTQYF. CDR3 nucleotide sequence: TGCAGTGCTAGAGATCCGAGCGTTAGCACAGATACGCAGTATTTT. This rearrangement joins TRBV20-1 to TRBJ2-3, with unresolved D. CDR1 is DFQATT and CDR2 is SNEGSKA in the germline V gene (reference sequence). There are 15 residues in the CDR3. The germline V and J ends were trimmed by 0 bases and 0 bases, with 10 bases remaining between them.

This clonotype was seen only a few times. The V and J genes are TRBV5-1 and TRBJ2-5, with D maybe TRBD2 (5 bases). V was shortened by 0 bases and J by 1 base, with 10 bases between the two germline ends. This CDR3 has 15 amino acids. Germline V gene sequence: CDR1 SGHRS, CDR2 YFSETQ. CDR3 in amino acids: CASSLGSGRQETQYF. In nucleotides, the CDR3 is TGCGCCAGCAGCTTGGGGAGCGGACGCCAAGAGACCCAGTACTTC. Full variable domain (remainder filled in from reference TRBV5-1 and TRBJ2-5): KAGVTQTPRYLIKTRGQQVTLSCSPISGHRSVSWYQQTPGQGLQFLFEYFSETQRNKGNFPGRFSGRQFSNSRSEMNVSTLELGDSALYLCASSLGSGRQETQYFGPGTRLLVL.

This clonotype was observed at least ten times. This chain links TRBV5-6 with TRBJ1-1; TRBD1 might be the D (5 bases). CDR1 and CDR2 (germline): SGHDT, YYEEEE. The CDR3 is 13 amino acids. The germline V and J ends were trimmed by 1 base and 5 bases, with 9 bases remaining between them. The chain's CDR3 is CASSLSGRTEAFF. The CDR3 DNA is TGTGCCAGCAGCTTGTCAGGGAGAACTGAAGCTTTCTTT.

In this sample, this clonotype is medium-sized (0.01 to 0.1%). This rearrangement joins TRBV6-6 to TRBJ2-5, with D perhaps assigned TRBD1 or TRBD2 (6 bases each). The V gene's germline CDR1 is MNHNY and CDR2 SVGAGI (reference sequence). CDR3 length equals 14 residues. Trimming pared 1 base from V and 1 base from J, leaving 7 bases between. The CDR3 coding sequence is TGTGCCAGCAGTTACTGGGGGGCCCAAGAGACCCAGTACTTC. Its translation: CASSYWGAQETQYF.